The 4 T cell receptor beta chains in this list originate from one sample, sequenced in a study of blood T cell repertoires in COVID-19. The table came from immunoSEQ multiplex PCR; TCRdb's copy has only in-frame clones and leaves some out. Altogether 120,000 or so clones are present, approximately 82% being singletons, with the ten largest covering about 5.5%. Material for sequencing was peripheral blood. Every receptor here comes from an elderly man with active or convalescent COVID-19.

The chain carries TRBV5-8 and TRBJ1-5; D ambiguous. CDR3 size: 13 residues. V lost 0 bases, J lost 7 bases, and 8 bases lay in between. Germline V gene lookup returns CDR1 SGHTS and CDR2 YDEGEE. Here the CDR3 DNA reads TGTGCCAGCAGCTTGGGGCGAGGACAGCCCCAGCATTTT. Amino acid sequence: CASSLGRGQPQHF.

The rearrangement links TRBV5-1 to TRBJ2-1; TRBD2 matches at 10 bases. V trimming: 4 bases; J trimming: 0 bases; junction bases outside the gene matches: 4. CDR1 SGHRS and CDR2 YFSETQ come from the germline V gene. This CDR3 comprises 16 residues. The CDR3: CASSALAGGSYNEQFF. In DNA form, the CDR3 reads TGCGCCAGCAGCGCCTTAGCGGGGGGCTCCTACAATGAGCAGTTCTTC.

This chain links TRBV28 with TRBJ1-1; 10 nucleotides align to TRBD1. Germline CDR1 reads MDHEN; CDR2 reads SYDVKM. V gave up 3 bases and J gave up 3 bases; unmatched junction bases: 7. The CDR3 loop spans 16 amino acids. The CDR3 DNA is TGTGCCAGCAGTTTTATTGTTGGGACAGGGGACACTGAAGCTTTCTTT. It encodes CASSFIVGTGDTEAFF.

This clone showed up just once. This sequence joins TRBV27 and TRBJ1-6; 9 bases agree with TRBD1. The CDR3 consists of 16 residues. Germline V gene sequence: CDR1 MNHEY, CDR2 SMNVEV (reference sequence). V was clipped by 5 bases and J by 9 bases; unmatched bases: 11. CDR3 nucleotides: TGTGCCAGCAGTCCGCAGAACAGGGGGCAGGGTTCACCCCTCCACTTT. Protein product: CASSPQNRGQGSPLHF.